Each of the 19 T cell receptor beta chains below was sequenced from the same sample in a study of blood T cells in healthy people across ages (dated by TCRdb to between 2015 and 2016). Libraries were constructed by 5' RACE. Sequenced on an Illumina HiSeq 2500. A second PCR of roughly 7 to 11 cycles was run with a J-beta primer mix and a sample-barcoded 5' primer. Clones were called with MiXCR by TCRdb after fastp trimmed the public reads at Q25, and only in-frame beta chains were retained. For every CDR3 protein sequence, its rows merge into one entry that carries the most common genes and DNA. This sample lists about 1.6 million distinct CDR3 sequences; about 32% were detected once. The ten largest clonotypes hold about 11% of the sample. Sample: blood. All receptors come from a woman aged 25-40 years in good health.

The chain recombines TRBV5-1 with TRBJ1-2; 7 bases are a match to TRBD1. Germline V lookup: CDR1 SGHRS, CDR2 YFSETQ. Losses at the gene ends were 2 bases for V and 5 bases for J; bases not matched to a gene: 9. CDR3 length: 15 amino acids. The CDR3 region has the DNA TGCGCCAGCAGCTTTAGTCAAGGGACAGTATATGGCTACACCTTC. This translates into CASSFSQGTVYGYTF.

The table lists this clonotype with a few counts. The DNA for the CDR3 is TGTGCCATCAGTGAGGCCGGGACTTCGAGTGGTCTACAAGACGATGAGCAGTTCTTC. Translation: CAISEAGTSSGLQDDEQFF. The genes are TRBV10-3 and TRBJ2-1, with D maybe TRBD2 (6 bases). The ends were cut back, 2 bases at V and 8 bases at J, with 28 bases in the middle. The CDR3 runs 19 residues. Germline V gene sequence: CDR1 ENHRY, CDR2 SYGVKD.

Concerning this clonotype itself: The junction departs from germline at one end; a sequencing error may be responsible. The J gene is TRBJ1-5, the V gene TRBV7-2, with D tentatively TRBD1 (5 bases). The V gene's germline CDR1 is SGHTA and CDR2 FQGNSA. This CDR3 has 15 residues. In DNA form, the CDR3 reads TGTGCCTGCAGCTTGGGGTCCAGGGTCGAACAGCCCCAGCATTTT. It specifies CACSLGSRVEQPQHF.

This clonotype was seen a handful of times. The chain uses TRBV7-9 and TRBJ2-6; D is unclear. Germline loops: CDR1 SEHNR, CDR2 FQNEAQ (reference sequence). The CDR3 spans 14 residues. V was cut by 1 base and J by 5 bases, with 6 bases left in between. The DNA for the CDR3 is TGTGCCAGCAGCTTAGACAGCTGGGCCAACGTCCTGACTTTC. Translating it yields CASSLDSWANVLTF.

This clonotype was observed a few times. V usage is TRBV24-1 and J usage is TRBJ2-1; the D gene is possibly TRBD2 (6 bases). CDR1 KGHDR and CDR2 SFDVKD come from the germline V gene. The CDR3 length is 18 residues. The germline V and J ends were trimmed by 3 bases and 4 bases, with 21 bases remaining between them. The CDR3 region has the DNA TGTGCCACCAGTGATCCCGCACGGGGGAGCGGGTTGTACAATGAGCAGTTCTTC. Its translation: CATSDPARGSGLYNEQFF.

The rearrangement links TRBV4-1 to TRBJ1-1; no clear D gene. This CDR3 region has 17 residues. CDR1 is MGHRA and CDR2 is YSYEKL in the germline V gene. V lost 6 bases, J lost 1 base, and 21 bases lay in between. The CDR3 nucleotides read TGCGCCAGCAGGCCAAGGACCCTTGCGTCCACGAACACTGAAGCTTTCTTT. It encodes CASRPRTLASTNTEAFF.

This chain links TRBV11-2 with TRBJ2-7; unclear D gene. Germline V gives CDR1 SGHAT, CDR2 FQNNGV. Between the trimmed V and J ends, which lost 3 bases and 9 bases, there was a span of 15 bases. This CDR3 contains 13 residues. This chain's CDR3 is CASSFQSGGLQYF. DNA for the CDR3: TGTGCCAGCAGCTTTCAATCCGGCGGCTTGCAGTACTTC.

Many counts were recorded for this clonotype. The gene calls are TRBV12-3 or TRBV12-4 and TRBJ2-1; D might be TRBD1 or TRBD2, each matching 5 bases. Trimming removed 5 bases from V and 9 bases from J, with 17 bases in between. The length of the CDR3 is 14 residues. CDR3 sequence reads: CASSPPGLAGEQFF. The CDR3 DNA reads as TGTGCCAGCAGTCCCCCGGGGCTAGCCGGTGAGCAGTTCTTC.

This clonotype was observed a few times. CDR3: CASSHPERGTEAFF. The CDR3 region has the DNA TGTGCCAGCAGCCATCCTGAGAGAGGCACTGAAGCTTTCTTT. The V call is TRBV3-1, the J call TRBJ1-1; no firm D call. The CDR3 covers 14 residues. Trimming stripped 3 bases from V and 4 bases from J, with 12 bases between. Looked up from germline, CDR1 is LGHDT and CDR2 is YNNKEL (reference sequence). The full variable domain, rest sourced from reference TRBV3-1 and TRBJ1-1, is DTAVSQTPKYLVTQMGNDKSIKCEQNLGHDTMYWYKQDSKKFLKIMFSYNNKELIINETVPNRFSPKSPDKAHLNLHINSLELGDSAVYFCASSHPERGTEAFFGQGTRLTVV.

The chain recombines TRBV5-6 with TRBJ1-2; D unclear. Germline loops: CDR1 SGHDT, CDR2 YYEEEE. The CDR3 has 15 amino acids. The germline V and J ends were trimmed by 2 bases and 4 bases, with 15 bases remaining between them. The CDR3 protein is CASSFVRSGVYGYTF. CDR3 DNA: TGTGCCAGCAGCTTCGTCCGGTCAGGCGTCTATGGCTACACCTTC.

In its sample, this clonotype was seen a few times. The rearrangement uses TRBV10-3 and TRBJ2-7; 10 positions match TRBD2. Germline V gives CDR1 ENHRY, CDR2 SYGVKD. The CDR3 runs to 14 residues. Germline trimming cut 6 bases from V and 5 bases from J; bases unmatched to any gene: 7. CDR3: CAISGTSEGNEQYF. The CDR3 nucleotides read TGTGCCATCAGCGGGACTAGCGAGGGGAACGAGCAGTACTTC.

This clonotype has more than one count but fewer than ten. The rearrangement joins TRBV10-3 to TRBJ2-1; TRBD2 aligns across 8 bases. This CDR3 is built from 15 residues. V lost 0 bases and J lost 4; bases outside the gene matches: 2. Germline lookup yields CDR1 ENHRY and CDR2 SYGVKD. The CDR3 bases are TGTGCCATCAGTGAGTCGGGACTAGAGTACAATGAGCAGTTCTTC. Its protein product is CAISESGLEYNEQFF.

Many counts were recorded for this clonotype. The V call is TRBV9, the J call TRBJ2-7; TRBD2 is a possible D gene (6 bases). Germline assignment: CDR1 SGDLS and CDR2 YYNGEE. This CDR3 has 17 amino acids. Between the trimmed V and J ends, which lost 0 bases and 6 bases, there was a span of 22 bases. DNA of the CDR3: TGTGCCAGCAGCGTAGAAGGTAATGGGTTGGGAGGCGGCGAGCAGTACTTC. The encoded protein is CASSVEGNGLGGGEQYF.

The chain carries TRBV21-1 and TRBJ2-5; TRBD1 reflects the table's D call only, with no check against the DNA. TRBV21-1 is a listed pseudogene. The CDR3 runs 15 residues. Here the CDR3 reads CASSKGGTGVETQYF. CDR3 DNA: TGTGCCAGCAGCAAAGGAGGGACAGGGGTGGAGACCCAGTACTTC.

The table lists this clonotype with a count of one. The J gene is TRBJ1-1, the V gene TRBV2; D gene unclear. This CDR3 comprises 12 residues. Germline V lookup: CDR1 SNHLY, CDR2 FYNNEI. V lost 2 bases, J lost 11 bases, and 12 bases lay in between. CDR3 region: CASSEWALLAFF. As DNA, the CDR3 is TGTGCCAGCAGTGAATGGGCATTGCTGGCTTTCTTT.

This clonotype has just a few counts. The genes are TRBV5-8 and TRBJ1-2; D gene ambiguous. V lost 0 bases, J lost 3 bases, and 3 bases lay in between. Germline values: CDR1 SGHTS, CDR2 YDEGEE. CDR3 length: 12 residues. The CDR3 loop reads CASSLAHYGYTF. The CDR3 bases are TGTGCCAGCAGCTTGGCCCACTATGGCTACACCTTC.

This clonotype has just one count. This sequence joins TRBV9 and TRBJ2-2, with TRBD2 as a possible D gene (6 bases). V gave up 4 bases and J gave up 4 bases, with 14 bases separating them. This CDR3 contains 15 residues. Germline CDR1 and CDR2: SGDLS and YYNGEE. Here the CDR3 reads CASSFGGSPTGELFF. The CDR3 DNA sequence: TGTGCCAGCAGCTTCGGGGGAAGTCCCACCGGGGAGCTGTTTTTT.

There are many counts of this clonotype. CDR3 nucleotides: TGCGCCAGCAGCCCGGGAAGCTCGGATACGCAGTATTTT. Translated: CASSPGSSDTQYF. The V and J genes are TRBV5-1 and TRBJ2-3; tentative D call: TRBD2 (5 bases). Trimming shortened V by 4 bases and J by 6 bases, and 12 bases separated the two germline ends. This CDR3 has 13 amino acids. Germline V gene sequence: CDR1 SGHRS, CDR2 YFSETQ.

For this clonotype: Germline is not matched at one junction end, which may reflect a read error. V is TRBV27 and J is TRBJ2-7; D might be TRBD1 (5 bases). Germline CDR1 and CDR2: MNHEY and SMNVEV (reference sequence). CDR3 length: 14 amino acids. The CDR3 is CASSLNPRMKGQCF. CDR3 coding DNA: TGTGCCAGCAGTTTAAACCCCAGGATGAAGGGGCAGTGCTTC.